The T cell receptor (beta chain) described here comes from a study of vaccination and CD4 T cells after COVID-19. About the study: Each convalescent patient was PCR positive for SARS-CoV-2 on nasal swab; roughly nine cases were mild and one severe.

A remark on this clonotype: Its antigen remains unknown. One end of the junction is discordant with germline, which a read error may explain.

Regarding treatment: approximately nine-day PBMC culture with coronavirus spike peptide pools or control peptides (ViraFEST assay). The Oncomine TCR Beta short-read assay sequenced DNA from cultured CD4+ T cells. TCRdb fed the PCR reads into MiXCR, producing one record per CDR3 protein. The sample yields roughly 17,000 distinct CDR3 sequences, 55% seen once. The CDR3 is 11 residues long. Sequenced sample: CD4+ T cells from blood, cultured in vitro. The sequence was collected from a human donor who had recovered from COVID-19. The V gene is TRBV12-3 or TRBV12-4, the J gene TRBJ2-3; the D is unclear. The CDR3 DNA sequence: TGTGCCAGCAGTTTAAGGAATACGCGGTATTTT. It codes for CASSLRNTRYF.